This T cell receptor (beta chain) was observed in a study of neurological immune-mediated disorders. 5'RACE employing 10-nucleotide random UMIs yielded the cDNA. Each CDR3 protein is one row after TCRdb ran MiXCR on the 5' RACE reads. Of 110,000 or so distinct CDR3 sequences in the sample, roughly 3.1% were seen once. V gave up 3 bases and J gave up 5 bases, with 10 bases separating them. CDR3 length: 13 residues. There are many counts of this clonotype. The origin of this receptor is a woman between 25 and 40 years old with multiple sclerosis. What was sequenced was PBMCs. The chain couples TRBV12-3 or TRBV12-4 to TRBJ2-5; TRBD2 might be the D (5 bases). CDR3 coding DNA: TGTGCCAGCAGTTTGAGTAGGAGGGAGACCCAGTACTTC. Amino acids: CASSLSRRETQYF.